These 27 T cell receptor beta chains originate from one sample sequenced in a study of Ad26.COV2.S vaccination and SARS-CoV-2 variants. Repertoires were generated with immunoSEQ multiplex PCR, while TCRdb's copy carries only in-frame clones and drops some. This sample has some 460,000 clones, with 80% to 90% found just once. Noted treatment: 15 to 20 received Ad26.COV2.S at low or high dose, single or two shots; 5 received placebo; per-sample allocation not given. Specimens were obtained on day 63 following the first vaccine or placebo injection. This material consisted of peripheral blood, taken in a trial of Ad26.COV2.S vaccine versus placebo. These receptors came from a person between 18 and 65 years old who received the Ad26.COV2.S COVID-19 vaccine or a placebo.

The chain links TRBV2 to TRBJ1-2; TRBD1 is a possible D gene (6 bases). The CDR3 has 15 amino acids. Trimming cost V 1 base and J 10 bases, with 19 bases left between them. Germline V CDR1 and CDR2: SNHLY, FYNNEI. The CDR3 DNA sequence: TGTGCCAGCAGTGAAGAACAGGGTACGCCTTTGGTCTACACCTTC. Protein: CASSEEQGTPLVYTF.

The table lists this clone with a few counts. This chain connects TRBV6-4 to TRBJ1-6; tentatively, D is TRBD1 (6 bases). CDR1 and CDR2 (germline): MRHNA, SNTAGT. The CDR3 runs 14 residues. The V and J ends lost 0 bases and 10 bases respectively, with 10 bases between them. Written as DNA, the CDR3 is TGTGCCAGCAGTGACTCGATGGGGGCCTCACCCCTCCACTTT. It is translated as CASSDSMGASPLHF.

In this sample, this clone turned up once. The rearrangement links TRBV3-1 (or the pseudogene TRBV3-2) to TRBJ2-1, with D possibly being TRBD2 (5 bases). The CDR3 has 16 amino acids. The germline gives CDR1 LGHDT, CDR2 YNNKEL (reference sequence). Trimming shortened V by 0 bases and J by 4 bases, and 13 bases separated the two germline ends. CDR3 DNA sequence: TGTGCCAGCAGCCAAGATCTAGCTGAGCGGTACAATGAGCAGTTCTTC. Translating gives CASSQDLAERYNEQFF.

The J gene is TRBJ2-3, the V gene TRBV9; D possibly corresponds to TRBD2 (6 bases). Trimming stripped 7 bases from V and 4 bases from J, with 19 bases between. The CDR3 is made up of 15 amino acids. Germline V gene data show CDR1 as SGDLS and CDR2 as YYNGEE. CDR3 DNA: TGTGCCAGCGTGGGGGGAGGAGGACCCTCAGATACGCAGTATTTT. It encodes CASVGGGGPSDTQYF. Combining the CDR3 with reference TRBV9 and TRBJ2-3 gives the whole variable domain DSGVTQTPKHLITATGQRVTLRCSPRSGDLSVYWYQQSLDQGLQFLIQYYNGEERAKGNILERFSAQQFPDLHSELNLSSLELGDSALYFCASVGGGGPSDTQYFGPGTRLTVL.

This clone appeared once. V gene TRBV6-9 combines with J gene TRBJ2-1, with D possibly TRBD2 on 6 matching bases. Trimming cost V 6 bases and J 6 bases, with 6 bases left between them. The CDR3 is 11 amino acids. Looked up from germline, CDR1 is MNHGY and CDR2 is SVAAGI. Here the CDR3 reads CASREGNEQFF. CDR3 coding DNA: TGTGCCAGCAGGGAGGGCAATGAGCAGTTCTTC.

V is TRBV19 and J is TRBJ1-2, with a tentative D call TRBD1 (6 bases). The CDR3 loop spans 15 amino acids. Trimming cost V 6 bases and J 4 bases, with 18 bases left between them. Germline loops: CDR1 LNHDA, CDR2 SQIVND (reference sequence). The CDR3 protein is CASSARSGAGYGYTF. The CDR3 DNA reads as TGTGCCAGTAGCGCCCGCTCGGGGGCGGGCTATGGCTACACCTTC. Full variable domain (missing parts from reference TRBV19 and TRBJ1-2): DGGITQSPKYLFRKEGQNVTLSCEQNLNHDAMYWYRQDPGQGLRLIYYSQIVNDFQKGDIAEGYSVSREKKESFPLTVTSAQKNPTAFYLCASSARSGAGYGYTFGSGTRLTVV.

The V and J genes are TRBV5-8 and TRBJ1-2, with D maybe TRBD1 (6 bases). The CDR3 covers 15 residues. Germline-derived CDR1 and CDR2 are SGHTS and YDEGEE. V was cut by 4 bases and J by 2 bases, with 15 bases left in between. The CDR3 sequence: CASSHPPTGNYGYTF. The CDR3 bases are TGTGCCAGCAGCCATCCTCCGACAGGCAACTATGGCTACACCTTC.

The chain combines TRBV6-5 with TRBJ2-7; D remains ambiguous. Germline CDR1 reads MNHEY; CDR2 reads SVGAGI. With 7 bases removed from V and 2 bases from J, the gap between germline ends came to 18 bases. This CDR3 spans 15 amino acids. The CDR3 DNA is TGTGCCAGCACCCAGATCGGCCTCGAACCCTACGAGCAGTACTTC. Amino acid sequence: CASTQIGLEPYEQYF.

The rearrangement links TRBV18 to TRBJ1-2, with TRBD1 as a possible D gene (5 bases). Per the germline V gene, CDR1 is KGHSH and CDR2 is LQKENI. With 1 base removed from V and 3 bases from J, the gap between germline ends came to 9 bases. This CDR3 has 14 residues. Here the CDR3 DNA reads TGTGCCAGCTCACCACAGGACATCGACTATGGCTACACCTTC. Translation: CASSPQDIDYGYTF. Combining the CDR3 with reference TRBV18 and TRBJ1-2 gives the whole variable domain NAGVMQNPRHLVRRRGQEARLRCSPMKGHSHVYWYRQLPEEGLKFMVYLQKENIIDESGMPKERFSAEFPKEGPSILRIQQVVRGDSAAYFCASSPQDIDYGYTFGSGTRLTVV.

The chain recombines TRBV4-3 with TRBJ2-7, with 7 bases identical to TRBD2. The CDR3 contains 17 residues. Looked up from germline, CDR1 is LGHNA and CDR2 is YSLEER. V shed 0 bases, J shed 3 bases, and the junction held 11 bases outside the gene matches. In DNA, the CDR3 is TGCGCCAGCAGCCAAGATCTGGTGGCTAGCGGAAACTACGAGCAGTACTTC. Protein: CASSQDLVASGNYEQYF.

The V call is TRBV19, the J call TRBJ1-5; D is perhaps TRBD1 (5 bases). The V gene lost 5 bases and the J gene lost 0 bases, with 17 bases spanning the gap. The CDR3 has 17 amino acids. Per the germline V gene, CDR1 is LNHDA and CDR2 is SQIVND (reference sequence). CDR3 bases: TGTGCCAGTAGTTCACTTGCCGGGGCCTATAGCAATCAGCCCCAGCATTTT. It translates to CASSSLAGAYSNQPQHF.

V gene TRBV28 combines with J gene TRBJ2-1; D perhaps matches TRBD2 (6 bases). Per the germline V gene, CDR1 is MDHEN and CDR2 is SYDVKM. V lost 1 base to trimming and J lost 7 bases, with 17 bases between them. CDR3 size: 16 residues. The CDR3 DNA is TGTGCCAGCAGTTTATTTCGAGGACAACGGGGGAATGAGCAGTTCTTC. Translating gives CASSLFRGQRGNEQFF.

This clone was seen only a few times. This chain joins TRBV30 and TRBJ1-5; D not certain. Germline lookup yields CDR1 GTSNPN and CDR2 SVGIG (reference sequence). The CDR3 has 13 residues. Trimming left V 2 bases short and J 3 bases short, with 8 bases between. The CDR3 loop reads CAWSLGINQPQHF. The DNA of the CDR3 is TGTGCCTGGAGTCTGGGCATCAATCAGCCCCAGCATTTT.

This chain links TRBV19 with TRBJ2-7; weak D call: TRBD1 (7 bases). CDR3 size: 16 residues. Trimming removed 4 bases from V and 0 bases from J, with 16 bases in between. Per the germline V gene, CDR1 is LNHDA and CDR2 is SQIVND (reference sequence). CDR3 coding DNA: TGTGCCAGTAGTAAGCGACTAGACAGGGCCTCCTACGAGCAGTACTTC. Encoded protein: CASSKRLDRASYEQYF. Supplemented by reference TRBV19 and TRBJ2-7, the full variable domain reads DGGITQSPKYLFRKEGQNVTLSCEQNLNHDAMYWYRQDPGQGLRLIYYSQIVNDFQKGDIAEGYSVSREKKESFPLTVTSAQKNPTAFYLCASSKRLDRASYEQYFGPGTRLTVT.

The J gene is TRBJ2-6, the V gene TRBV18; the D gene is possibly TRBD1 (5 bases). Trimming stripped 3 bases from V and 1 base from J, with 19 bases between. Germline V gene sequence: CDR1 KGHSH, CDR2 LQKENI. The CDR3 loop spans 19 amino acids. The CDR3 protein is CASSPTSGSGASGANVLTF. Written as DNA, the CDR3 is TGTGCCAGCTCACCTACATCGGGTTCTGGGGCATCTGGGGCCAACGTCCTGACTTTC.

This clone turned up a few times. V usage is TRBV27 and J usage is TRBJ2-5; D remains ambiguous. Between the trimmed V and J ends, which lost 4 bases and 1 base, there was a span of 7 bases. This CDR3 is 13 amino acids long. Per germline, CDR1 MNHEY and CDR2 SMNVEV (reference sequence). CDR3 sequence (DNA): TGTGCCAGCAGTTCTTGGGCCCAAGAGACCCAGTACTTC. Protein: CASSSWAQETQYF.

The chain recombines TRBV5-1 with TRBJ2-2; TRBD2 matches at 16 bases. The germline CDR1 and CDR2 sequences are SGHRS and YFSETQ. This CDR3 is built from 19 residues. V trimming: 4 bases; J trimming: 6 bases; junction bases outside the gene matches: 12. The CDR3 spells CASSIMGLAGGLSAGELFF. CDR3 bases: TGCGCCAGCAGCATCATGGGACTAGCGGGAGGGCTGAGCGCCGGGGAGCTGTTTTTT. The full variable domain, in which reference TRBV5-1 and TRBJ2-2 provide the parts outside the CDR3, is KAGVTQTPRYLIKTRGQQVTLSCSPISGHRSVSWYQQTPGQGLQFLFEYFSETQRNKGNFPGRFSGRQFSNSRSEMNVSTLELGDSALYLCASSIMGLAGGLSAGELFFGEGSRLTVL.

The CDR3 sequence is CASSQDSSGAYEQYF. The CDR3 DNA is TGCGCCAGCAGCCAAGACTCTAGCGGGGCCTACGAGCAGTACTTC. This chain uses TRBV4-1 with TRBJ2-7; 9 bases align to TRBD2. The CDR3 is made up of 15 amino acids. Germline CDR1 and CDR2: MGHRA and YSYEKL. Unmatched junction bases numbered 2, after V lost 0 bases and J lost 2 bases.

The chain employs TRBV3-1 (or the pseudogene TRBV3-2) and TRBJ2-5; D remains ambiguous. V shed 4 bases and J shed 5 bases, with 14 bases lying between them. This CDR3 has 14 amino acids. Germline-derived CDR1 and CDR2 are LGHDT and YNNKEL (reference sequence). CDR3 protein: CASSLLGFDETQYF. CDR3 nucleotides: TGTGCCAGCAGCCTACTGGGGTTCGACGAGACCCAGTACTTC.

This chain uses TRBV6-6 with TRBJ2-7; D gene unclear. CDR3 length equals 12 residues. CDR1 MNHNY and CDR2 SVGAGI come from the germline V gene (reference sequence). V lost 5 bases, J lost 5 bases, and 10 bases lay in between. The CDR3 loop is CASSPSFHEQYF. The CDR3 DNA reads TGTGCCAGCAGTCCCTCCTTTCACGAGCAGTACTTC.

This clone was recorded only once. This chain uses TRBV28 with TRBJ1-1; no firm D call. The germline CDR1 and CDR2 sequences are MDHEN and SYDVKM. Trimming took 3 bases from V and 0 from J, leaving 11 bases between them. This CDR3 contains 15 residues. The CDR3 spells CASSFPNQVNTEAFF. The CDR3 nucleotides read TGTGCCAGCAGTTTTCCGAACCAAGTGAACACTGAAGCTTTCTTT.

The chain couples TRBV24-1 to TRBJ2-7, with 9 bases aligning to TRBD1. The junction had 11 bases not matched to a gene; V was cut back by 10 bases and J by 2 bases. Per germline, CDR1 KGHDR and CDR2 SFDVKD. The CDR3 runs 15 residues. CDR3 DNA sequence: TGTGCCACTATAACCCGGGACAGGGAAGCCTACGAGCAGTACTTC. Translated, it gives CATITRDREAYEQYF.

The chain recombines TRBV3-1 (or the pseudogene TRBV3-2) with TRBJ2-4; D is ambiguous. Germline V gene data show CDR1 as LGHDT and CDR2 as YNNKEL (reference sequence). There are 18 residues in the CDR3. V lost 0 bases, J lost 0 bases, and 15 bases lay in between. The CDR3 loop is CASSQDIRGSVAKNIQYF. CDR3 coding DNA: TGTGCCAGCAGCCAAGATATTCGTGGCAGCGTAGCCAAAAACATTCAGTACTTC.

The V call is TRBV4-3, the J call TRBJ1-1, with no clear D. CDR1 and CDR2 (germline): LGHNA, YSLEER. The germline V and J ends were trimmed by 1 base and 1 base, with 13 bases remaining between them. The CDR3 totals 16 residues. CDR3 in amino acids: CASSQVGGRRNTEAFF. The CDR3 coding sequence is TGCGCCAGCAGCCAAGTTGGTGGCCGGCGGAACACTGAAGCTTTCTTT.

This chain uses TRBV28 with TRBJ1-5, with D possibly being TRBD1 (6 bases). The CDR3 is made up of 13 amino acids. Germline CDR1 is MDHEN and CDR2 is SYDVKM. Trimming pared 5 bases from V and 7 bases from J, leaving 12 bases between. This CDR3 is CASSLWGRQPQHF. The DNA of the CDR3 is TGTGCCAGCAGTCTGTGGGGGCGCCAGCCCCAGCATTTT. The full variable domain, rest sourced from reference TRBV28 and TRBJ1-5, is DVKVTQSSRYLVKRTGEKVFLECVQDMDHENMFWYRQDPGLGLRLIYFSYDVKMKEKGDIPEGYSVSREKKERFSLILESASTNQTSMYLCASSLWGRQPQHFGDGTRLSIL.

This chain links TRBV5-1 with TRBJ1-1; D not resolved. With 5 bases removed from V and 0 bases from J, the gap between germline ends came to 17 bases. CDR1 SGHRS and CDR2 YFSETQ come from the germline V gene. This CDR3 has 16 residues. CDR3 sequence reads: CASSPKTSSLNTEAFF. The CDR3 DNA reads as TGCGCCAGCAGTCCAAAAACAAGCTCTTTGAACACTGAAGCTTTCTTT.

The chain's CDR3 is CASSSQHGQVNEQFF. DNA for the CDR3: TGCGCCAGCAGCTCCCAACACGGACAGGTCAATGAGCAGTTCTTC. The chain uses TRBV5-1 and TRBJ2-1, with TRBD1 matching 7 bases. Germline CDR1 and CDR2: SGHRS and YFSETQ. The CDR3 is made up of 15 amino acids. Trimming cost V 3 bases and J 6 bases; bases outside gene matches: 9.